The rows below give T cell receptor beta chains drawn from one sample of a study of blood T cell repertoires in COVID-19. The table came from immunoSEQ multiplex PCR; TCRdb's copy has only in-frame clones and leaves some out. This table holds roughly 150,000 clones, about nine tenths found once. Input material: peripheral blood. The source is a human donor in a cohort sampled during active COVID-19. The CDR3 runs from the conserved cysteine through the conserved F or W. Fields, in order: D gene, V gene, clone size, J gene, CDR3 DNA, CDR3 protein. D genes are given only for firm matches. Size values are once, few and many counts, or a class for expanded clones, and some rows have none.

D: -
V: TRBV5-1
size: -
J: TRBJ2-2
DNA: TGCGCCAGCAGCCCCCATCGGGGGACGAACACCGGGGAGCTGTTTTTT
CDR3: CASSPHRGTNTGELFF

D: -
V: TRBV2
size: -
J: TRBJ2-7
DNA: TGTGCCAGCAGTGCCACAGCCAACTCCTACGAGCAGTACTTC
CDR3: CASSATANSYEQYF

D: -
V: TRBV6-2/TRBV6-3
size: once
J: TRBJ1-3
DNA: TGTGCCAGCAGTTACGAGACAGTCACCTCTGGAAACACCATATATTTT
CDR3: CASSYETVTSGNTIYF

D: -
V: TRBV24-1
size: -
J: TRBJ2-2
DNA: TGTGCCACCAGTGATTCGCTGGGCGCTTCGAACACCGGGGAGCTGTTTTTT
CDR3: CATSDSLGASNTGELFF

D: -
V: TRBV3-1/TRBV3-2
size: -
J: TRBJ1-2
DNA: TGTGCCAGCAGTCCTCGACAATTCTATGGCTACACCTTC
CDR3: CASSPRQFYGYTF

D: -
V: TRBV11-3
size: -
J: TRBJ2-3
DNA: TGTGCCAGCAGCTTGGGCCGCACAGATACGCAGTATTTT
CDR3: CASSLGRTDTQYF

D: TRBD1
V: TRBV5-6
size: -
J: TRBJ1-4
DNA: TGTGCCAGCAGCTTGGGACAGGGAACAACTAATGAAAAACTGTTTTTT
CDR3: CASSLGQGTTNEKLFF

D: -
V: TRBV5-1
size: -
J: TRBJ2-4
DNA: TGCGCCAGCAGCCCTCAGGGACTAGCCAAAAACATTCAGTACTTC
CDR3: CASSPQGLAKNIQYF

D: TRBD1
V: TRBV15
size: few
J: TRBJ2-7
DNA: TGTGCCACCAGCTTACCTCCGGGACAGGCCCTTTACGAGCAGTACTTC
CDR3: CATSLPPGQALYEQYF

D: -
V: TRBV19
size: -
J: TRBJ1-2
DNA: TGTGCCAGTAGTATAGATCGGGTTTTTGATGGCTACACCTTC
CDR3: CASSIDRVFDGYTF

D: -
V: TRBV7-2
size: -
J: TRBJ2-5
DNA: TGTGCCAGCAGCTTAGTAGGTAGCGGTGGAAAGACCCAGTACTTC
CDR3: CASSLVGSGGKTQYF